One and the same sample provided the 18 T cell receptor beta chains below, sequenced in a study of metastatic and nonmetastatic thyroid tumors. Prior to thyroid surgery, none of the patients had received any treatment. TCRdb re-called clones from the PCR reads using MiXCR. This table has over 15,000 clones, 33% appearing once. The sample was tumor tissue. The source of these receptors is a male donor with papillary thyroid cancer or a benign thyroid nodule (not recorded which). Some clones in this sample may be carry-over from other donors' samples.

This clone appeared a few times. This sequence joins TRBV28 and TRBJ2-2, with a tentative D call TRBD1 (7 bases). V was trimmed by 4 bases and J by 7 bases, leaving 16 bases between them. The CDR3 covers 15 residues. The V gene's germline CDR1 is MDHEN and CDR2 SYDVKM. DNA for the CDR3: TGTGCCAGCAGTTACGTGCCCAGGGGGGTCGGGGAGCTGTTTTTT. It translates to CASSYVPRGVGELFF.

V usage is TRBV6-1 and J usage is TRBJ1-1; D is perhaps TRBD1 (5 bases). Trimming took off 3 bases at V and 1 base at J, with 6 bases between the two ends. Germline assignment: CDR1 MNHNS and CDR2 SASEGT. This CDR3 spans 13 amino acids. CDR3 DNA sequence: TGTGCCAGCAGTGACAGGGAGAACACTGAAGCTTTCTTT. Translated: CASSDRENTEAFF.

This clone turned up a few times. The gene calls are TRBV15 and TRBJ2-2, with D maybe TRBD2 (6 bases). CDR1 is LNHNV and CDR2 is YYDKDF in the germline V gene (reference sequence). Between the trimmed V and J ends, which lost 0 bases and 5 bases, there was a span of 13 bases. The CDR3 loop spans 16 amino acids. The CDR3 bases are TGTGCCACCAGCAGAGATCCGTGGGGGGAAACCGGGGAGCTGTTTTTT. It codes for CATSRDPWGETGELFF. The full variable domain, completed using reference TRBV15 and TRBJ2-2, is DAMVIQNPRYQVTQFGKPVTLSCSQTLNHNVMYWYQQKSSQAPKLLFHYYDKDFNNEADTPDNFQSRRPNTSFCFLDIRSPGLGDTAMYLCATSRDPWGETGELFFGEGSRLTVL.

The chain employs TRBV7-9 and TRBJ1-1; D not certain. Germline V CDR1 and CDR2: SEHNR, FQNEAQ (reference sequence). The CDR3 covers 13 residues. V dropped 9 bases and J dropped 6 bases, with 17 bases sitting between them. CDR3 DNA sequence: TGTGCCAGGAGCCTTTATATGATCCCTGAAGCTTTCTTT. Its translation: CARSLYMIPEAFF.

This rearrangement joins TRBV20-1 to TRBJ2-7; D ambiguous. The V gene's germline CDR1 is DFQATT and CDR2 SNEGSKA (reference sequence). V was trimmed by 4 bases and J by 2 bases, leaving 6 bases between them. CDR3 length equals 11 residues. CDR3 DNA: TGCAGTGCTACCAGTACCTACGAGCAGTACTTC. Residues: CSATSTYEQYF.

This clone has just a few counts. Here the CDR3 DNA reads TGTGCCAGTAGTATCCGATCCGAGCAGTACTTC. This translates into CASSIRSEQYF. V usage is TRBV19 and J usage is TRBJ2-7, with no clear D. Germline values: CDR1 LNHDA, CDR2 SQIVND (reference sequence). Trimming removed 3 bases from V and 6 bases from J, with 6 bases in between. The CDR3 is made up of 11 amino acids.

J is TRBJ1-1 and V is TRBV11-1; 10 bases are shared with TRBD1. Germline-derived CDR1 and CDR2 are SGHAT and FQDESV (reference sequence). The CDR3 sequence is 16 residues long. The trim removed 1 base at V and 0 bases at J, leaving 2 bases unmatched. CDR3 sequence: CASSLGQGAMNTEAFF. The DNA for the CDR3 is TGTGCCAGCAGCTTAGGACAGGGGGCCATGAACACTGAAGCTTTCTTT.

The CDR3 is CASSVEGRDTQYF. CDR3 sequence (DNA): TGTGCCAGCAGCGTAGAAGGGAGGGATACGCAGTATTTT. The V call is TRBV9, the J call TRBJ2-3; a weak D match, TRBD2 (6 bases). In germline, CDR1 is SGDLS, CDR2 YYNGEE. V was trimmed by 0 bases and J by 6 bases, leaving 8 bases between them. This CDR3 comprises 13 residues.

Notes on this clone: One end of the junction is discordant with germline, which a read error may explain. The chain employs TRBV5-1 and TRBJ2-1, with 7 bases identical to TRBD2. CDR3 length equals 16 residues. CDR1 is SGHRS, CDR2 YFSETQ, per germline. The CDR3 reads CASKELAVSSYNERFF. CDR3 bases: TGCGCCAGCAAGGAGCTAGCGGTAAGCTCCTACAATGAGCGGTTCTTC.

This clone was seen repeatedly, ten times or more. A much bigger clone sits one base away, suggesting this may be a read error. Additional DNA sequences in this sample encode the identical CDR3. V and J are TRBV20-1 and TRBJ2-5, with D unresolved. Trimming took 5 bases from V and 2 from J, leaving 6 bases between them. The V gene's germline CDR1 is DFQATT and CDR2 SNEGSKA (reference sequence). The CDR3 spans 11 residues. CDR3 DNA: TGCAGTGCTGAGCATCAAGAGACCCAGTACTTC. Translating it yields CSAEHQETQYF.

The chain has TRBV7-2 and TRBJ1-6; possibly TRBD1 for D (5 bases). CDR3 length: 14 residues. CDR1 SGHTA and CDR2 FQGNSA come from the germline V gene. Trimming cost V 3 bases and J 7 bases, with 10 bases left between them. The CDR3 DNA is TGTGCCAGCAGCTTTCAGGGCGGGAATTCACCCCTCCACTTT. Translation gives CASSFQGGNSPLHF.

J is TRBJ2-7 and V is TRBV6-2 or TRBV6-3; TRBD2 might be the D (5 bases). There are 13 residues in the CDR3. Looked up from germline, CDR1 is MNHEY and CDR2 is SVGEGT. Deletions cut 6 bases from V and 4 bases from J, with 13 bases between. In nucleotides, the CDR3 is TGTGCCAGCAGCTACAGTCGGAGGTACGAGCAGTACTTC. It is translated as CASSYSRRYEQYF.

V and J are TRBV28 and TRBJ1-1, with D maybe TRBD1 (6 bases). V lost 5 bases, J lost 6 bases, and 13 bases lay in between. Germline CDR1 reads MDHEN; CDR2 reads SYDVKM. This CDR3 comprises 13 residues. The CDR3 loop reads CASSILGQPEAFF. The DNA for the CDR3 is TGTGCCAGCAGTATTCTTGGACAGCCTGAAGCTTTCTTT.

This clone was recorded only once. J is TRBJ1-1 and V is TRBV5-5; D not resolved. The CDR3 sequence is 15 residues long. Trimming removed 0 bases at V and 2 bases at J, with 11 bases between. Germline V gene sequence: CDR1 SGHKS, CDR2 YYEKEE (reference sequence). CDR3 sequence: CASSLDRRFNTEAFF. The CDR3 DNA reads as TGTGCCAGCAGCTTGGATAGGCGATTCAACACTGAAGCTTTCTTT.

The table lists this clone with many counts. This sequence may be a read error, since a much larger clone differs from it by one base. The CDR3 protein is CASSMRGVSNEQFF. The CDR3 DNA follows: TGTGCCAGTAGTATGAGGGGAGTGTCCAATGAGCAGTTCTTC. The chain is built from TRBV19 and TRBJ2-1, with D perhaps assigned TRBD1 or TRBD2 (5 bases each). Per germline, CDR1 LNHDA and CDR2 SQIVND (reference sequence). CDR3 length: 14 residues. Between the trimmed V and J ends, which lost 3 bases and 6 bases, there was a span of 12 bases.

This clone was seen repeatedly, ten times or more. V and J are TRBV7-8 and TRBJ1-5; TRBD1 is a possible D gene (5 bases). The V end was cut by 4 bases, the J end by 4 bases, with 20 bases between. The CDR3 is made up of 17 amino acids. Germline CDR1 and CDR2: SGHVS and FQNEAQ. CDR3 protein: CASSSGVGFKRNQPQHF. CDR3 nucleotide sequence: TGTGCCAGCAGCTCGGGGGTGGGGTTCAAGCGGAATCAGCCCCAGCATTTT.

The genes are TRBV5-1 and TRBJ2-1; D remains ambiguous. The CDR3 is made up of 12 amino acids. V lost 0 bases, J lost 7 bases, and 5 bases lay in between. Germline values: CDR1 SGHRS, CDR2 YFSETQ. DNA for the CDR3: TGCGCCAGCAGCTTGGGACGGAATGAGCAGTTCTTC. Translating it yields CASSLGRNEQFF.

This clone was counted between two and nine times. V is TRBV6-1 and J is TRBJ2-1, with 11 nucleotides matching TRBD2. CDR1 is MNHNS, CDR2 SASEGT, per germline. CDR3 length: 15 amino acids. After removal of 5 bases from V and 4 bases from J, the junction contained 4 bases not matched to a gene. In DNA, the CDR3 is TGTGCCAGCAGTCGAGGACTAGCGGGTTACAATGAGCAGTTCTTC. Encoded protein: CASSRGLAGYNEQFF.